Below, 32 T cell receptor beta chains from the same sample are listed, as sequenced in a study of shared clonotypes between healthy human individuals. Data came from immunoSEQ multiplex PCR; TCRdb stores just in-frame clones and leaves some out. This table holds 1,500,000 or so clones, 98% found once. Sequencing was carried out using naive CD4+ T cells sorted from blood. The subset: CD45RA+ positively selected. The source of these receptors is a man under 40 in good health.

Worth noting for this clone: Additional DNA sequences in this sample encode the identical CDR3. The CDR3 sequence is CASSSTDTQYF. The DNA of the CDR3 is TGTGCCAGCAGCTCAACAGATACGCAGTATTTT. The chain recombines TRBV5-4 with TRBJ2-3; D uncertain. Germline CDR1 reads SGHNT; CDR2 reads YYREEE (reference sequence). The V end was cut by 3 bases, the J end by 3 bases, with 2 bases between. The CDR3 is 11 amino acids.

J is TRBJ2-4 and V is TRBV4-1; 12 bases map to TRBD1. Germline trimming cut 4 bases from V and 8 bases from J; bases unmatched to any gene: 3. Germline CDR1 and CDR2: MGHRA and YSYEKL. CDR3 length: 14 amino acids. CDR3 nucleotide sequence: TGCGCCAGCAGCCGGGACAGGGGGCCTGACATTCAGTACTTC. Its protein is CASSRDRGPDIQYF.

The genes are TRBV11-2 and TRBJ2-2, with D possibly TRBD2 on 6 matching bases. V shed 4 bases and J shed 7 bases, with 16 bases lying between them. The germline gives CDR1 SGHAT, CDR2 FQNNGV. The CDR3 is made up of 15 amino acids. Written as DNA, the CDR3 is TGTGCCAGCAGCTACCGACCGGGAGTAATCGGGGAGCTGTTTTTT. This encodes CASSYRPGVIGELFF.

The chain is built from TRBV18 and TRBJ2-1; 7 nucleotides match TRBD1. The CDR3 has 16 residues. Germline assignment: CDR1 KGHSH and CDR2 LQKENI. V shed 4 bases and J 0 bases; nucleotides not matched to a gene: 6. CDR3 bases: TGTGCCAGCTCACGGAACAGGGGAAGCTCCTACAATGAGCAGTTCTTC. Protein product: CASSRNRGSSYNEQFF. Together with reference TRBV18 and TRBJ2-1, the CDR3 gives the full variable domain: NAGVMQNPRHLVRRRGQEARLRCSPMKGHSHVYWYRQLPEEGLKFMVYLQKENIIDESGMPKERFSAEFPKEGPSILRIQQVVRGDSAAYFCASSRNRGSSYNEQFFGPGTRLTVL.

The chain is built from TRBV4-2 and TRBJ2-3, with 7 bases aligning to TRBD1. The V segment lost 0 bases and the J segment 1 base; nucleotides outside the gene matches: 10. The CDR3 sequence is 18 residues long. Germline-derived CDR1 and CDR2 are LGHNA and YNFKEQ. The chain's CDR3 is CASSQERGLRIGTDTQYF. CDR3 bases: TGTGCCAGCAGCCAAGAGAGGGGGCTTAGGATTGGCACAGATACGCAGTATTTT.

V and J are TRBV5-4 and TRBJ2-1, with TRBD2 matching 9 bases. V shed 2 bases, J shed 5 bases, and the junction held 8 bases outside the gene matches. The CDR3 is 16 residues long. Germline lookup yields CDR1 SGHNT and CDR2 YYREEE (reference sequence). The CDR3 region is CASSLRLAGPNNEQFF. The CDR3 DNA is TGTGCCAGCAGCTTAAGGCTAGCGGGGCCCAACAATGAGCAGTTCTTC.

The chain carries TRBV11-2 and TRBJ2-3; D tentatively fits TRBD1 or TRBD2 (6 bases each). Trimming took off 1 base at V and 2 bases at J, with 13 bases between the two ends. Looked up from germline, CDR1 is SGHAT and CDR2 is FQNNGV. The CDR3 totals 16 residues. The DNA for the CDR3 is TGTGCCAGCAGCTTAGGCTTAAGGGGGGTCACAGATACGCAGTATTTT. This sequence encodes CASSLGLRGVTDTQYF.

For the CDR3, the DNA is TGTGCCAGCAGAATCGGGGACGCGAGGAACACTGAAGCTTTCTTT. It is translated as CASRIGDARNTEAFF. The V and J genes are TRBV2 and TRBJ1-1; D perhaps matches TRBD1 (5 bases). The germline gives CDR1 SNHLY, CDR2 FYNNEI. This CDR3 region has 15 residues. Deletions cut 6 bases from V and 1 base from J, with 15 bases between.

The sample holds one count of this clone. The chain employs TRBV19 and TRBJ2-7; 9 bases align to TRBD2. The V segment lost 1 base and the J segment 3 bases; nucleotides outside the gene matches: 4. This CDR3 region has 15 residues. In germline, CDR1 is LNHDA, CDR2 SQIVND (reference sequence). This chain's CDR3 is CASSIVAGAGYEQYF. Written as DNA, the CDR3 is TGTGCCAGTAGTATAGTAGCGGGAGCGGGCTACGAGCAGTACTTC.

The chain couples TRBV13 to TRBJ2-4; a weak D match, TRBD2 (6 bases). The V end lost 4 bases, the J end lost 7 bases, and 20 bases lay between the germline ends. The length of the CDR3 is 16 residues. Looked up from germline, CDR1 is PRHDT and CDR2 is FYEKMQ (reference sequence). CDR3 bases: TGTGCCAGCAGCTCTAAGGAGGGCCCGAGACGGAACATTCAGTACTTC. Its translation: CASSSKEGPRRNIQYF.

The rearrangement links TRBV28 to TRBJ2-7, with D perhaps matching TRBD1 or TRBD2 (6 bases each). Trimming took off 5 bases at V and 2 bases at J, with 16 bases between the two ends. Germline lookup yields CDR1 MDHEN and CDR2 SYDVKM. The CDR3 runs 15 residues. CDR3 DNA sequence: TGTGCCAGCAGTCTACCCCAGGGGAGGACCTACGAGCAGTACTTC. Its translation: CASSLPQGRTYEQYF.

The rearrangement joins TRBV20-1 to TRBJ2-7; no reliable D call. The germline CDR1 and CDR2 sequences are DFQATT and SNEGSKA (reference sequence). The ends were cut back, 3 bases at V and 3 bases at J, with 6 bases in the middle. The CDR3 consists of 11 residues. Here the CDR3 DNA reads TGCAGTGCTAGTCTGTTCTACGAGCAGTACTTC. This translates into CSASLFYEQYF.

The rearrangement joins TRBV19 to TRBJ1-5; 9 bases map to TRBD1. There are 17 residues in the CDR3. Germline lookup yields CDR1 LNHDA and CDR2 SQIVND (reference sequence). The J segment lost 6 bases and the V segment lost 5 bases, leaving 14 bases of the junction unmatched. The CDR3 DNA reads as TGTGCCAGTAGTTTAACCTCCGGGACAGGGTTAACTCAGCCCCAGCATTTT. It translates to CASSLTSGTGLTQPQHF.

CDR3 amino acids: CASRTSNQPQHF. CDR3 nucleotides: TGTGCCAGTAGAACTAGCAATCAGCCCCAGCATTTT. The V call is TRBV19, the J call TRBJ1-5; the D is unclear. Trimming removed 6 bases at V and 0 bases at J, with 3 bases between. In germline, CDR1 is LNHDA, CDR2 SQIVND (reference sequence). The CDR3 consists of 12 residues.

This rearrangement joins TRBV9 to TRBJ2-1; TRBD2 agrees at 7 bases. Germline V gene sequence: CDR1 SGDLS, CDR2 YYNGEE. This CDR3 region has 18 residues. V shed 0 bases and J 4 bases; nucleotides not matched to a gene: 13. CDR3: CASSVGASGGFRYNEQFF. The CDR3 region has the DNA TGTGCCAGCAGCGTAGGGGCTAGCGGAGGCTTCCGGTACAATGAGCAGTTCTTC.

Points on this clone: Other nucleotide sequences in the sample specify the same CDR3. CDR3 bases: TGTGCCACCAGCAGAGTTGCCGGCGAGCAGTACTTC. Its translation is CATSRVAGEQYF. The chain couples TRBV15 to TRBJ2-7; D not certain. This CDR3 spans 12 amino acids. Looked up from germline, CDR1 is LNHNV and CDR2 is YYDKDF (reference sequence). Trimming removed 1 base at V and 6 bases at J, with 7 bases between.

This clone has only a few counts. The chain couples TRBV5-1 to TRBJ2-2; 7 nucleotides align to TRBD1. The CDR3 length is 12 residues. From germline, CDR1 is SGHRS and CDR2 YFSETQ. V trimming: 5 bases; J trimming: 8 bases; junction bases outside the gene matches: 3. CDR3 residues: CASRKGAGELFF. In DNA, the CDR3 is TGCGCCAGCAGGAAGGGGGCAGGGGAGCTGTTTTTT.

The chain combines TRBV30 with TRBJ1-5; 7 bases agree with TRBD1. This CDR3 comprises 14 residues. The trim removed 1 base at V and 6 bases at J, leaving 6 bases unmatched. Germline-derived CDR1 and CDR2 are GTSNPN and SVGIG (reference sequence). The CDR3, as DNA: TGTGCCTGGAGTGCCCGACAGGGCGGTCAGCCCCAGCATTTT. Translating gives CAWSARQGGQPQHF. Full variable domain (missing parts from reference TRBV30 and TRBJ1-5): SQTIHQWPATLVQPVGSPLSLECTVEGTSNPNLYWYRQAAGRGLQLLFYSVGIGQISSEVPQNLSASRPQDRQFILSSKKLLLSDSGFYLCAWSARQGGQPQHFGDGTRLSIL.

Here the CDR3 DNA reads TGTGCCTGGAGCCGCGGGACAGGGAACAATCAGCCCCAGCATTTT. Residues: CAWSRGTGNNQPQHF. The chain links TRBV30 to TRBJ1-5; 9 bases match TRBD1. The ends lost 3 bases at V and 3 bases at J; junction bases unmatched: 6. Germline V lookup: CDR1 GTSNPN, CDR2 SVGIG (reference sequence). This CDR3 is built from 15 residues.

The J gene is TRBJ1-1, the V gene TRBV7-2; D gene ambiguous. This CDR3 has 14 residues. The V and J ends lost 0 bases and 5 bases respectively, with 10 bases between them. Per germline, CDR1 SGHTA and CDR2 FQGNSA. This chain's CDR3 is CASSLALARTEAFF. The CDR3 DNA is TGTGCCAGCAGCTTAGCGCTGGCCCGAACTGAAGCTTTCTTT.

The rearrangement links TRBV9 to TRBJ2-3; 10 positions agree with TRBD1. Germline V gene sequence: CDR1 SGDLS, CDR2 YYNGEE. This CDR3 contains 13 residues. Unmatched junction bases numbered 4, after V lost 6 bases and J lost 6 bases. CDR3 amino acids: CASNRQGADTQYF. CDR3 nucleotide sequence: TGTGCCAGCAACCGACAGGGGGCTGATACGCAGTATTTT.

In this sample, this clone turned up once. The V call is TRBV2, the J call TRBJ1-4; unclear D gene. Germline V gives CDR1 SNHLY, CDR2 FYNNEI. Between the trimmed V and J ends, which lost 6 bases and 0 bases, there was a span of 8 bases. The CDR3 spans 14 residues. This CDR3 is CASSLDTTNEKLFF. The DNA for the CDR3 is TGTGCCAGCAGCCTCGATACAACTAATGAAAAACTGTTTTTT.

The V and J genes are TRBV5-1 and TRBJ2-2; TRBD1 might be the D (6 bases). V lost 2 bases and J lost 5, with 10 bases in between. The CDR3 is 14 amino acids. Looked up from germline, CDR1 is SGHRS and CDR2 is YFSETQ. CDR3 DNA: TGCGCCAGCAGCTTACGACAGGCTACCGGGGAGCTGTTTTTT. Residues: CASSLRQATGELFF.

The chain joins TRBV10-3 to TRBJ2-3, with D possibly matching TRBD1 (6 bases). V lost 4 bases to trimming and J lost 0 bases, with 11 bases between them. Germline loops: CDR1 ENHRY, CDR2 SYGVKD. The CDR3 loop spans 15 amino acids. The CDR3 protein is CAISGRGSSTDTQYF. The DNA for the CDR3 is TGTGCCATCAGTGGTAGGGGGTCGAGCACAGATACGCAGTATTTT.

The chain is built from TRBV9 and TRBJ2-5; 14 nucleotides align to TRBD2. Losses at the gene ends were 3 bases for V and 4 bases for J; bases not matched to a gene: 5. Germline CDR1 is SGDLS and CDR2 is YYNGEE. CDR3 length equals 16 residues. The CDR3 nucleotides are TGTGCCAGCAGCGCGGGACTAGCGGGAGTCGGAGAGACCCAGTACTTC. Residues: CASSAGLAGVGETQYF.

This sequence joins TRBV18 and TRBJ1-1, with 7 bases that match TRBD1. Germline loops: CDR1 KGHSH, CDR2 LQKENI. The V and J ends lost 2 bases and 4 bases, in that order; junction bases with no gene match: 4. The CDR3 consists of 14 residues. CDR3 sequence (DNA): TGTGCCAGCTCACCAGCGACAGGGAGCACTGAAGCTTTCTTT. Protein product: CASSPATGSTEAFF. Based on the CDR3 plus reference TRBV18 and TRBJ1-1, the full variable domain is NAGVMQNPRHLVRRRGQEARLRCSPMKGHSHVYWYRQLPEEGLKFMVYLQKENIIDESGMPKERFSAEFPKEGPSILRIQQVVRGDSAAYFCASSPATGSTEAFFGQGTRLTVV.

This clone was recorded only once. The CDR3 loop reads CASGIYTDTQYF. The CDR3 DNA follows: TGTGCCAGCGGAATATATACAGATACGCAGTATTTT. The chain joins TRBV28 to TRBJ2-3; D remains unclear. With 8 bases removed from V and 3 bases from J, the gap between germline ends came to 9 bases. The length of the CDR3 is 12 residues. Germline V gene data show CDR1 as MDHEN and CDR2 as SYDVKM.

This chain links TRBV5-4 with TRBJ2-5, with TRBD2 matching over 9 bases. Germline-derived CDR1 and CDR2 are SGHNT and YYREEE (reference sequence). CDR3 length: 14 amino acids. Germline trimming cut 4 bases from V and 3 bases from J; bases unmatched to any gene: 4. The CDR3 sequence: CASSRTSDKETQYF. CDR3 DNA sequence: TGTGCCAGCAGCCGGACTAGCGACAAAGAGACCCAGTACTTC.

The chain has TRBV2 and TRBJ1-5; a weak D match, TRBD1 (5 bases). The CDR3 has 13 residues. V lost 6 bases and J 4 bases, leaving 10 bases between the germline ends. In germline, CDR1 is SNHLY, CDR2 FYNNEI. CDR3 loop: CASRQGTNQPQHF. Written as DNA, the CDR3 is TGTGCCAGCAGGCAGGGTACGAATCAGCCCCAGCATTTT.

The chain combines TRBV27 with TRBJ2-7; 9 bases align to TRBD1. The ends lost 5 bases at V and 6 bases at J; junction bases unmatched: 11. The CDR3 is made up of 15 amino acids. In germline, CDR1 is MNHEY, CDR2 SMNVEV (reference sequence). CDR3 residues: CASSEDRDRVSEQYF. CDR3 DNA sequence: TGTGCCAGCAGTGAAGACCGGGACAGGGTATCCGAGCAGTACTTC.

V usage is TRBV18 and J usage is TRBJ1-1, with 10 bases that match TRBD1. V gave up 2 bases and J gave up 8 bases; unmatched junction bases: 2. The CDR3 runs to 13 residues. The germline gives CDR1 KGHSH, CDR2 LQKENI. The CDR3 coding sequence is TGTGCCAGCTCACCAGACAGGGGGCGGGAAGCTTTCTTT. Its translation: CASSPDRGREAFF.

This rearrangement joins TRBV6-5 to TRBJ2-2; D is unresolved. V dropped 4 bases and J dropped 6 bases, with 12 bases sitting between them. The germline gives CDR1 MNHEY, CDR2 SVGAGI. This CDR3 is built from 14 residues. Here the CDR3 DNA reads TGTGCCAGCAGTTTAACCCTGGGGTCCGGGGAGCTGTTTTTT. It codes for CASSLTLGSGELFF.